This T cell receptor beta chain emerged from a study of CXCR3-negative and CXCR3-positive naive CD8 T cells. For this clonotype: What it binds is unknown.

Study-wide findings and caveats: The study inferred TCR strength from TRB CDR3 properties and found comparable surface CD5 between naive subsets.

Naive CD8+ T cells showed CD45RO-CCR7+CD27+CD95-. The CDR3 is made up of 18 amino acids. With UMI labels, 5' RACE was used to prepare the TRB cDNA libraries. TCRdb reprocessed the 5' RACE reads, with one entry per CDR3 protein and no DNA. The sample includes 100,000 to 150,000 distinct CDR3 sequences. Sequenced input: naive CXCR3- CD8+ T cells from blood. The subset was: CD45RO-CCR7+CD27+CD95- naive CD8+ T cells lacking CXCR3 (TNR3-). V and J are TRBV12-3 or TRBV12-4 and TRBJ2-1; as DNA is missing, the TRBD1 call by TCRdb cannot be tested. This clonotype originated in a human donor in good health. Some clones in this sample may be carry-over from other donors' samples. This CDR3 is CASSHPGQGASPYNEQFF.